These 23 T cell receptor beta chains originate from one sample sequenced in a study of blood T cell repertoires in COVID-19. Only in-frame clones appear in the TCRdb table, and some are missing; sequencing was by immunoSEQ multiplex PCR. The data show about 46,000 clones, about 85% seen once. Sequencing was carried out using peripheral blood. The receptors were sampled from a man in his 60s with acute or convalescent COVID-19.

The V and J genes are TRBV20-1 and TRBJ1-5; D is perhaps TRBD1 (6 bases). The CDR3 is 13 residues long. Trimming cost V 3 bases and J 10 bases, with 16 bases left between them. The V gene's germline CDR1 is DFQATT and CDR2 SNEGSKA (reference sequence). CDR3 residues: CSASPALTGPQHF. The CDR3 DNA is TGCAGTGCTAGTCCCGCCCTGACAGGCCCCCAGCATTTT.

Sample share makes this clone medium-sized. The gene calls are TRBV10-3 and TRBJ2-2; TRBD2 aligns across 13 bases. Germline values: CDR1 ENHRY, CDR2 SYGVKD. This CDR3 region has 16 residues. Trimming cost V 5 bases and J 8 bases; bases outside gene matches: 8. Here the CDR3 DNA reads TGTGCCATCAGTTCAGGACTAGCGGGAGTCGGGGGGGAGCTGTTTTTT. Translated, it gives CAISSGLAGVGGELFF.

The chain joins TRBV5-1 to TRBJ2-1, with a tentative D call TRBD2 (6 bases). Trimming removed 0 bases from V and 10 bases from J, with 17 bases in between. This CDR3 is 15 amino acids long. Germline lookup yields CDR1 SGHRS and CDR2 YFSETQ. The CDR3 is CASSLGLQSAGEQFF. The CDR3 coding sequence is TGCGCCAGCAGCTTGGGCCTCCAATCGGCGGGAGAGCAGTTCTTC.

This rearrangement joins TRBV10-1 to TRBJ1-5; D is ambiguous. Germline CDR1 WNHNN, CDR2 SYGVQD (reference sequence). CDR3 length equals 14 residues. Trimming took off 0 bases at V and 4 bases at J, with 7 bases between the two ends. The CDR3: CASSESGGNQPQHF. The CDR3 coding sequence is TGCGCCAGCAGTGAGTCGGGAGGAAATCAGCCCCAGCATTTT.

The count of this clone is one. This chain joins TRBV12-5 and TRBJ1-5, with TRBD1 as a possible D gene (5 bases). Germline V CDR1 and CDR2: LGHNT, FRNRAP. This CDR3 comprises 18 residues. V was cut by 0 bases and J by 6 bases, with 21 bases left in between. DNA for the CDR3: TGTGCTAGTGGTTTGGTAGAGGCAGGGTTAAAGGCGCGTCAGCCCCAGCATTTT. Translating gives CASGLVEAGLKARQPQHF.

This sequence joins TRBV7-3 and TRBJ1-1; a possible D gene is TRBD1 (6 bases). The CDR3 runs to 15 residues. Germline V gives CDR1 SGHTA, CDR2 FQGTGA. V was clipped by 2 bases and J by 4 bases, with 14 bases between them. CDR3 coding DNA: TGTGCCAGCAGCTTAGACAGGACACTAAGCACTGAAGCTTTCTTT. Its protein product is CASSLDRTLSTEAFF.

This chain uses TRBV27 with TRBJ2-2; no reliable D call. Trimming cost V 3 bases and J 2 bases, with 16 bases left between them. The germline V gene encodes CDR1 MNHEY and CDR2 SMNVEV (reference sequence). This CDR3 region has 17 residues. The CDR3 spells CASSLPASRDNTGELFF. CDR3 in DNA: TGTGCCAGCAGTTTGCCCGCTTCGAGAGATAACACCGGGGAGCTGTTTTTT.

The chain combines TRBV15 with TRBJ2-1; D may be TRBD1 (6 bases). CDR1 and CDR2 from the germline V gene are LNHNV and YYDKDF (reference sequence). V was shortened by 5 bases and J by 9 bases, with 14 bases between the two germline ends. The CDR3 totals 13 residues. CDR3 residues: CATSGQQGSEQFF. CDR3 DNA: TGTGCCACCAGCGGTCAACAGGGTAGTGAGCAGTTCTTC.

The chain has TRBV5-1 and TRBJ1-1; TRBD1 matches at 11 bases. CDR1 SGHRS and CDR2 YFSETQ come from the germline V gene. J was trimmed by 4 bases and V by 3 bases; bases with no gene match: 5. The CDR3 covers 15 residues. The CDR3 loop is CASSYSGTGGTEAFF. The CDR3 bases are TGCGCCAGCAGCTACTCCGGGACAGGGGGCACTGAAGCTTTCTTT.

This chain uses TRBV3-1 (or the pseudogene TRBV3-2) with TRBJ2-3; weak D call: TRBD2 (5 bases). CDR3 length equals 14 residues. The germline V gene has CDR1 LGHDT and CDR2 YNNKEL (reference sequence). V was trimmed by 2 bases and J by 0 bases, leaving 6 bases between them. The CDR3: CASSQLASTDTQYF. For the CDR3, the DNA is TGTGCCAGCAGCCAACTAGCTAGCACAGATACGCAGTATTTT.

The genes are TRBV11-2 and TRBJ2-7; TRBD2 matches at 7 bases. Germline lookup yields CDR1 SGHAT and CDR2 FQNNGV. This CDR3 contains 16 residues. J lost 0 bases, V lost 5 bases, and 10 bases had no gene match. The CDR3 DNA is TGTGCCAGCAGCACCCAGACTAGCCTCAGCTCCTACGAGCAGTACTTC. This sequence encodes CASSTQTSLSSYEQYF.

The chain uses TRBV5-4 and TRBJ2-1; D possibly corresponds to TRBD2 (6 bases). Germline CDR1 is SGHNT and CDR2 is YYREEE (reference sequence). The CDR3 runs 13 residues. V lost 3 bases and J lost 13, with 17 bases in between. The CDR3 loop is CASSSQTSEVQFF. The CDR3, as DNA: TGTGCCAGCAGCTCTCAGACTAGTGAGGTTCAGTTCTTC.

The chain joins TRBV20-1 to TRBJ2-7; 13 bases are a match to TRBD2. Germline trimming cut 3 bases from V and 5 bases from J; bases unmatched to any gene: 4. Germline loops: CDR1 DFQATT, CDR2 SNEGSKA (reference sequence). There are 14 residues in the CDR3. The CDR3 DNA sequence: TGCAGTGCTAGTGGACTAGCGGGAGTACACGAGCAGTACTTC. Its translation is CSASGLAGVHEQYF.

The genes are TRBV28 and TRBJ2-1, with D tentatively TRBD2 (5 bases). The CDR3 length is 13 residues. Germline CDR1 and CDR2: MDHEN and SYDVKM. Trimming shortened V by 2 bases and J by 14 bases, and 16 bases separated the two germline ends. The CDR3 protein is CASSLDRDRDEFF. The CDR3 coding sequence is TGTGCCAGCAGTTTAGATCGGGATAGGGATGAGTTCTTC.

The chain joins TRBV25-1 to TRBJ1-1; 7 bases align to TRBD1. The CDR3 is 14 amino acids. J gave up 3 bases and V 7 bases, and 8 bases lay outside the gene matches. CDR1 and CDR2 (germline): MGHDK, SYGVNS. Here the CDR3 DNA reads TGTGCCAGCACCGAGGGGACAGTATACACTGAAGCTTTCTTT. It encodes CASTEGTVYTEAFF.

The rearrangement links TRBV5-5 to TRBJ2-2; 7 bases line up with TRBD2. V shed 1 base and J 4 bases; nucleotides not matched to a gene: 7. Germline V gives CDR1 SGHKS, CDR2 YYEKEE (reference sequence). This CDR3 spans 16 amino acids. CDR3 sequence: CASSLPGGSGTGELFF. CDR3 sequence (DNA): TGTGCCAGCAGCTTGCCGGGGGGATCGGGCACCGGGGAGCTGTTTTTT.

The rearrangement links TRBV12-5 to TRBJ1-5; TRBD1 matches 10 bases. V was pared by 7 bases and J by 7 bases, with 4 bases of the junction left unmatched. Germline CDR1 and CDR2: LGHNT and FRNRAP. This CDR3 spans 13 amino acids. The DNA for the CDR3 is TGTGCTAGTGCTTGGGACAGGGGACAGCCCCAGCATTTT. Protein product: CASAWDRGQPQHF.

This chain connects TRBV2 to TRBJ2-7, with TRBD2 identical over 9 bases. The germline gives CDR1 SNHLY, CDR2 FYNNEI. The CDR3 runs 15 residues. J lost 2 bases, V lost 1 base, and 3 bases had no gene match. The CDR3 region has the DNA TGTGCCAGCAGTGAAGTAGCGGGAGTAACCTACGAGCAGTACTTC. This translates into CASSEVAGVTYEQYF.

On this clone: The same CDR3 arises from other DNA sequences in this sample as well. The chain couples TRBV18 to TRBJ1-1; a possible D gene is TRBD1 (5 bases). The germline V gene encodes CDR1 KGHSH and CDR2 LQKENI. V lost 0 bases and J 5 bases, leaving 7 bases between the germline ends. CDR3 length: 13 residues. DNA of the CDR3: TGTGCCAGCTCACCACCAGGGGTGACTGAAGCTTTCTTT. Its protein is CASSPPGVTEAFF.

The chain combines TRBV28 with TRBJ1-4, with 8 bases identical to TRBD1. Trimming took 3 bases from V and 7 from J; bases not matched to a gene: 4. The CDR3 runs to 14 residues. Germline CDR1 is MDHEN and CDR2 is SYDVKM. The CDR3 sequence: CASSFDRGSEKLFF. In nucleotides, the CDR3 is TGTGCCAGCAGTTTTGACAGGGGAAGTGAAAAACTGTTTTTT.

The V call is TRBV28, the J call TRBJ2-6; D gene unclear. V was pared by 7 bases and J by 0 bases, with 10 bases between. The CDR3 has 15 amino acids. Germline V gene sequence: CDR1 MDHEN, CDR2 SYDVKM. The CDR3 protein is CASTPPSSGANVLTF. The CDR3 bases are TGTGCCAGCACCCCACCTAGCTCTGGGGCCAACGTCCTGACTTTC.

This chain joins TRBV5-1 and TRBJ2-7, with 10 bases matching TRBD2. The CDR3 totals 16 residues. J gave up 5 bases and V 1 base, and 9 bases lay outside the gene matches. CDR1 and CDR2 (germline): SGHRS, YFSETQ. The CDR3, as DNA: TGCGCCAGCAGCTTGCTCGCTAGCGGGGGAACGAACGAGCAGTACTTC. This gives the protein CASSLLASGGTNEQYF.

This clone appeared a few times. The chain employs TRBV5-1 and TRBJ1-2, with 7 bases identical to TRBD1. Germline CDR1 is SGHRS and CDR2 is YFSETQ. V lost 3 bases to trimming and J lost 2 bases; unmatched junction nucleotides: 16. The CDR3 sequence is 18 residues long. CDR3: CASSSKLITGVGNYGYTF. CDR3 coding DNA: TGCGCCAGCAGCTCAAAACTTATAACAGGGGTGGGCAACTATGGCTACACCTTC.